The 21 T cell receptor beta chains listed next were all sequenced from one sample in a study of sequential checkpoint blockade in melanoma. Treatment noted: randomized to nivolumab then ipilimumab (arm A) or the reverse (arm B). Sequencing was performed with immunoSEQ multiplex PCR; in TCRdb, only in-frame clones are kept and a portion is missing. The data hold about 19,000 clones, with approximately 70% observed a single time. The sample was CD8+ T cells sorted from blood (inferred from file names), taken from a patient given nivolumab and ipilimumab in sequence. These receptors all come from a human donor with melanoma.

Within the sample, this clone is medium-sized (0.01 to 0.1%). The sample contains more than one DNA sequence encoding this CDR3. This chain joins TRBV7-6 and TRBJ2-7; 9 nucleotides line up with TRBD1. The CDR3 sequence is 14 residues long. Losses at the gene ends were 4 bases for V and 2 bases for J; bases not matched to a gene: 3. Germline V gene lookup returns CDR1 SGHVS and CDR2 FNYEAQ. CDR3 sequence reads: CASSWGTGTYEQYF. In DNA form, the CDR3 reads TGTGCCAGCAGCTGGGGGACAGGGACCTACGAGCAGTACTTC.

The chain joins TRBV4-1 to TRBJ2-2; a weak D match, TRBD2 (5 bases). Germline V gene data show CDR1 as MGHRA and CDR2 as YSYEKL. V lost 3 bases and J 0 bases, leaving 8 bases between the germline ends. This CDR3 comprises 15 residues. CDR3 nucleotide sequence: TGCGCCAGCAGCCACGAGGGAGCGAACACCGGGGAGCTGTTTTTT. Amino acid sequence: CASSHEGANTGELFF.

The CDR3 reads CASSLTSAEQYF. CDR3 DNA: TGTGCCAGCAGCCTTACTAGCGCCGAGCAGTACTTC. The chain is built from TRBV5-4 and TRBJ2-7; 7 nucleotides line up with TRBD2. Per germline, CDR1 SGHNT and CDR2 YYREEE (reference sequence). CDR3 length: 12 residues. J lost 6 bases, V lost 4 bases, and 4 bases had no gene match.

The CDR3 bases are TGTGCCAGCAGTCTCGCGGCCTGGTCCGAGCAGTACTTC. Translating it yields CASSLAAWSEQYF. This chain uses TRBV27 with TRBJ2-7, with unresolved D. The CDR3 contains 13 residues. With 5 bases removed from V and 6 bases from J, the gap between germline ends came to 14 bases. Per germline, CDR1 MNHEY and CDR2 SMNVEV (reference sequence).

This clone was seen a single time. The rearrangement links TRBV7-6 to TRBJ2-1; 8 bases are a match to TRBD2. Trimming removed 1 base from V and 5 bases from J; junction bases left unmatched: 10. Germline V CDR1 and CDR2: SGHVS, FNYEAQ. This CDR3 region has 17 residues. Here the CDR3 reads CASSLDLGLATDNEQFF. The CDR3 nucleotides are TGTGCCAGCAGCTTAGACCTTGGACTAGCAACGGACAATGAGCAGTTCTTC. Full variable domain (outside the CDR3, taken from reference TRBV7-6 and TRBJ2-1): GAGVSQSPRYKVTKRGQDVALRCDPISGHVSLYWYRQALGQGPEFLTYFNYEAQQDKSGLPNDRFSAERPEGSISTLTIQRTEQRDSAMYRCASSLDLGLATDNEQFFGPGTRLTVL.

The chain joins TRBV5-5 to TRBJ2-7; tentative D call: TRBD2 (5 bases). CDR3 size: 14 residues. Germline loops: CDR1 SGHKS, CDR2 YYEKEE (reference sequence). The V and J ends lost 0 bases and 7 bases respectively, with 14 bases between them. The CDR3: CASSLASRPGEQYF. The DNA for the CDR3 is TGTGCCAGCAGCTTGGCTAGTCGTCCGGGGGAGCAGTACTTC.

This clone has just a few counts. The gene calls are TRBV15 and TRBJ2-5, with a possible D match to TRBD2 (5 bases). Germline V CDR1 and CDR2: LNHNV, YYDKDF (reference sequence). Between the trimmed V and J ends, which lost 1 base and 4 bases, there was a span of 10 bases. This CDR3 region has 14 residues. The CDR3 sequence is CATSRGFSVETQYF. The CDR3, as DNA: TGTGCCACCAGCAGAGGTTTTAGCGTAGAGACCCAGTACTTC.

This clone was counted a few times. The chain recombines TRBV5-1 with TRBJ2-2; 9 bases fit TRBD1. There are 15 residues in the CDR3. V lost 0 bases to trimming and J lost 6 bases; unmatched junction nucleotides: 3. CDR1 is SGHRS, CDR2 YFSETQ, per germline. The CDR3 is CASSLAGTGSGELFF. In nucleotides, the CDR3 is TGCGCCAGCAGCTTGGCCGGGACAGGGTCCGGGGAGCTGTTTTTT.

The gene calls are TRBV7-3 and TRBJ1-1; D not resolved. The V end was cut by 5 bases, the J end by 0 bases, with 7 bases between. CDR1 is SGHTA and CDR2 is FQGTGA in the germline V gene. This CDR3 comprises 13 residues. CDR3 in DNA: TGTGCCAGCAGCCAAACAGTGAACACTGAAGCTTTCTTT. It encodes CASSQTVNTEAFF. The full variable domain, completed using reference TRBV7-3 and TRBJ1-1, is GAGVSQTPSNKVTEKGKYVELRCDPISGHTALYWYRQSLGQGPEFLIYFQGTGAADDSGLPNDRFFAVRPEGSVSTLKIQRTERGDSAVYLCASSQTVNTEAFFGQGTRLTVV.

The chain couples TRBV28 to TRBJ2-1; D is unresolved. Germline values: CDR1 MDHEN, CDR2 SYDVKM. This CDR3 has 15 residues. The ends were cut back, 1 base at V and 5 bases at J, with 12 bases in the middle. The CDR3 sequence is CASSLLQLGNNEQFF. As DNA, the CDR3 is TGTGCCAGCAGTTTATTACAGTTGGGCAACAATGAGCAGTTCTTC.

The rearrangement links TRBV30 to TRBJ2-7; 8 bases align to TRBD1. V was clipped by 3 bases and J by 5 bases; unmatched bases: 9. This CDR3 comprises 14 residues. Germline V CDR1 and CDR2: GTSNPN, SVGIG (reference sequence). The CDR3 DNA sequence: TGTGCCTGGAGCAGGACAGGGAACGGCGACGAGCAGTACTTC. This sequence encodes CAWSRTGNGDEQYF.

The CDR3 DNA is TGTGCCAGCAGTTTAAGGTCAGGGGGGTATGAAAAACTGTTTTTT. Protein sequence: CASSLRSGGYEKLFF. The rearrangement links TRBV28 to TRBJ1-4; TRBD1 matches at 7 bases. The CDR3 has 15 amino acids. The trim removed 2 bases at V and 6 bases at J, leaving 6 bases unmatched. In germline, CDR1 is MDHEN, CDR2 SYDVKM.

The chain has TRBV10-3 and TRBJ2-7, with TRBD1 identical over 7 bases. V gave up 2 bases and J gave up 3 bases; unmatched junction bases: 7. The CDR3 is 15 residues long. Germline V gene lookup returns CDR1 ENHRY and CDR2 SYGVKD. CDR3 bases: TGTGCCATCAGTGAGGAGGGACAGAATTACTACGAGCAGTACTTC. Its translation: CAISEEGQNYYEQYF.

This sequence joins TRBV19 and TRBJ2-3; a weak D match, TRBD2 (6 bases). The germline V and J ends were trimmed by 7 bases and 2 bases, with 16 bases remaining between them. The CDR3 totals 15 residues. CDR1 is LNHDA, CDR2 SQIVND, per germline (reference sequence). Here the CDR3 reads CASISGSSHTDTQYF. The CDR3, as DNA: TGTGCCAGTATCAGCGGGTCCTCGCACACAGATACGCAGTATTTT.

The chain links TRBV6-4 to TRBJ2-3, with 10 bases that match TRBD2. CDR1 MRHNA and CDR2 SNTAGT come from the germline V gene. This CDR3 has 16 residues. Unmatched junction bases numbered 2, after V lost 2 bases and J lost 0 bases. The CDR3 sequence is CASSDEAGGSTDTQYF. As DNA, the CDR3 is TGTGCCAGCAGTGACGAAGCGGGGGGGAGCACAGATACGCAGTATTTT.

This clone was recorded a few times. The chain links TRBV7-9 to TRBJ1-1; TRBD1 matches at 8 bases. Germline V gene data show CDR1 as SEHNR and CDR2 as FQNEAQ (reference sequence). V trimming: 1 base; J trimming: 3 bases; junction bases outside the gene matches: 10. This CDR3 spans 17 amino acids. The CDR3 DNA follows: TGTGCCAGCAGCTTAGTGCGCGGACAGGGATTTTACACTGAAGCTTTCTTT. This encodes CASSLVRGQGFYTEAFF.

This rearrangement joins TRBV7-8 to TRBJ2-7; the match to TRBD2 covers 8 bases. J gave up 2 bases and V 4 bases, and 7 bases lay outside the gene matches. The CDR3 spans 15 residues. CDR1 and CDR2 (germline): SGHVS, FQNEAQ. Here the CDR3 DNA reads TGTGCCAGCAGCTCGCGGGAGGCCCCCCCCTACGAGCAGTACTTC. This translates into CASSSREAPPYEQYF.

The J gene is TRBJ2-5, the V gene TRBV9; D remains unclear. With the DNA end fitting TRBJ2-7 better, the J assignment may be wrong. Germline-derived CDR1 and CDR2 are SGDLS and YYNGEE. The CDR3 totals 13 residues. The CDR3, as DNA: TGTGCCAGCAGCGTAGCGGTCAACTACGAGCAGTACTTC. Protein: CASSVAVNYEQYF.

The chain combines TRBV7-9 with TRBJ1-2; TRBD1 is a possible D gene (5 bases). This CDR3 is 15 amino acids long. V shed 5 bases and J shed 0 bases, with 13 bases lying between them. Germline CDR1 reads SEHNR; CDR2 reads FQNEAQ (reference sequence). Here the CDR3 reads CASSHGGNSNYGYTF. As DNA, the CDR3 is TGTGCCAGCAGCCATGGGGGGAATTCTAACTATGGCTACACCTTC.

In nucleotides, the CDR3 is TGTGCCAGCAGCTCGGGGGGTTACTTGAACACTGAAGCTTTCTTT. As protein: CASSSGGYLNTEAFF. The genes are TRBV6-1 and TRBJ1-1; possibly TRBD1 for D (5 bases). Trimming left V 6 bases short and J 0 bases short, with 14 bases between. The CDR3 runs 15 residues. CDR1 MNHNS and CDR2 SASEGT come from the germline V gene.

V gene TRBV4-2 combines with J gene TRBJ2-3, with a tentative D call TRBD2 (7 bases). Looked up from germline, CDR1 is LGHNA and CDR2 is YNFKEQ. V lost 0 bases and J 2 bases, leaving 15 bases between the germline ends. This CDR3 has 17 amino acids. The CDR3 DNA is TGTGCCAGCAGCCAAGATCGGCGGGGGACATACACAGATACGCAGTATTTT. This codes for CASSQDRRGTYTDTQYF.